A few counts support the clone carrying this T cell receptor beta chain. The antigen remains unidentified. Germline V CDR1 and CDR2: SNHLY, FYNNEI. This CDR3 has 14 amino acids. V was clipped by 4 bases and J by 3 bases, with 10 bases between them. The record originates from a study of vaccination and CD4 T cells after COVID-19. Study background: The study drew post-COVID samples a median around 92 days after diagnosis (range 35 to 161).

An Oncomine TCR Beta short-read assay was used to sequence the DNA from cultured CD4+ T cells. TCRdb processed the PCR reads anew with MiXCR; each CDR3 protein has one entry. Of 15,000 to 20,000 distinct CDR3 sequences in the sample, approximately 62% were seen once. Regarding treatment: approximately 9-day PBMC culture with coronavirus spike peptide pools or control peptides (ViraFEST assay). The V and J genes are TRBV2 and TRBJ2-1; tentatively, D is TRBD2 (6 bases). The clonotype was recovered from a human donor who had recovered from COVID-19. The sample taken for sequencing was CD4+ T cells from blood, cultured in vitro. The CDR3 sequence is CASSGLAHYNEQFF. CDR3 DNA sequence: TGTGCCAGCAGTGGCCTAGCGCACTACAATGAGCAGTTCTTC. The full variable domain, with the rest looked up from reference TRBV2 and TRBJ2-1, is EPEVTQTPSHQVTQMGQEVILRCVPISNHLYFYWYRQILGQKVEFLVSFYNNEISEKSEIFDDQFSVERPDGSNFTLKIRSTKLEDSAMYFCASSGLAHYNEQFFGPGTRLTVL.